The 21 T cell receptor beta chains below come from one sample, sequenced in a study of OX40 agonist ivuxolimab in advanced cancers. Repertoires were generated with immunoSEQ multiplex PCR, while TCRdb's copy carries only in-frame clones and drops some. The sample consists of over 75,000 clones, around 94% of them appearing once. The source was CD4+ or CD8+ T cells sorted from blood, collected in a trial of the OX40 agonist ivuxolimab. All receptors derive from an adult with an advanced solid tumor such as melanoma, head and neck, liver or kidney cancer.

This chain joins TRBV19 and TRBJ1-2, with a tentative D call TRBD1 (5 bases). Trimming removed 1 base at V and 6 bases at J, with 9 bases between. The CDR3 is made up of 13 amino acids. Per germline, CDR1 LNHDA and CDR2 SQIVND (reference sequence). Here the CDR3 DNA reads TGTGCCAGTAGTATAGGGGGCGCGGATGGCTACACCTTC. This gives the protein CASSIGGADGYTF.

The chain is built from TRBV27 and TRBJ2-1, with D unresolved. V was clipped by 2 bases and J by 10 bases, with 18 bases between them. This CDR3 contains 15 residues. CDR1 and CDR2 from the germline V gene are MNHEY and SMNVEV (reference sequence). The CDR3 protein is CASSLMGDRAHEQFF. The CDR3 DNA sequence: TGTGCCAGCAGTTTAATGGGCGACCGGGCCCACGAGCAGTTCTTC.

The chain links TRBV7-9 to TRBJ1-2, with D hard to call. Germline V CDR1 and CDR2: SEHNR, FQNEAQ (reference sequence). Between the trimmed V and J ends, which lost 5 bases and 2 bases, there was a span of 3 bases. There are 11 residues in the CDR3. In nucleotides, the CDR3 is TGTGCCAGCAGCCTCAACTATGGCTACACCTTC. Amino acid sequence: CASSLNYGYTF.

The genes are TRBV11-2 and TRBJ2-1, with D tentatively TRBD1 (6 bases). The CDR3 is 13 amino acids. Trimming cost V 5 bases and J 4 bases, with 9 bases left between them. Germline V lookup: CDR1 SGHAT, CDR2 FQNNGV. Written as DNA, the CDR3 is TGTGCCAGCAGCCTTGGGACATACAATGAGCAGTTCTTC. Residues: CASSLGTYNEQFF.

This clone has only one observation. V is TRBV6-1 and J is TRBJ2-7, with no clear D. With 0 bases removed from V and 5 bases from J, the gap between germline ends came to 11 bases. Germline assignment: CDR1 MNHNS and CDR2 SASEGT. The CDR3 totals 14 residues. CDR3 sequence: CASSEAGPPDEQYF. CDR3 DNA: TGTGCCAGCAGTGAAGCCGGCCCCCCCGACGAGCAGTACTTC.

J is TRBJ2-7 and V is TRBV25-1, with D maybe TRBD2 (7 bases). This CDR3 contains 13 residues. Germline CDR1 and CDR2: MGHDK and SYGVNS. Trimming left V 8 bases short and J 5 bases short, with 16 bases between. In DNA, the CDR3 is TGTGCCAGCCAGAAGGGGGGGGGCCACGAGCAGTACTTC. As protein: CASQKGGGHEQYF.

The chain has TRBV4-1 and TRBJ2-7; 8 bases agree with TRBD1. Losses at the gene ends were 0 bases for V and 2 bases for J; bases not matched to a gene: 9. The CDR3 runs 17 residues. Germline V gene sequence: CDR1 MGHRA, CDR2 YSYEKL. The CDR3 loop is CASSQDKDRALPYEQYF. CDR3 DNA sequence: TGCGCCAGCAGCCAAGATAAGGACAGGGCTTTACCCTACGAGCAGTACTTC.

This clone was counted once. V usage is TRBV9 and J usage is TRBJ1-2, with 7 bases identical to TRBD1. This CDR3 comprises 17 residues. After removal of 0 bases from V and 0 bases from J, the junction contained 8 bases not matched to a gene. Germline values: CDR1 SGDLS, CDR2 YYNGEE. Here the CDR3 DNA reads TGTGCCAGCAGCGTAGACGGCAGGGGGACCCCTAACTATGGCTACACCTTC. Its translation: CASSVDGRGTPNYGYTF.

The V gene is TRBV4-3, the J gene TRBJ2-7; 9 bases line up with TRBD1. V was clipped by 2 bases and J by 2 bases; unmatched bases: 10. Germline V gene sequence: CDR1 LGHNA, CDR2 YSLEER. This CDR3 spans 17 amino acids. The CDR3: CASSQSPAGQGTYEQYF. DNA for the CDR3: TGCGCCAGCAGCCAATCCCCCGCGGGACAGGGAACCTACGAGCAGTACTTC.

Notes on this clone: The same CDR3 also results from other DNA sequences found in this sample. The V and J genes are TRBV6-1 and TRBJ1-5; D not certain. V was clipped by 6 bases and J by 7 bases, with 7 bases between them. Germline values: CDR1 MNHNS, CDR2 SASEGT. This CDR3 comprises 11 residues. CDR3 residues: CASSEGQPQHF. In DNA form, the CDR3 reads TGTGCCAGCAGCGAGGGACAGCCCCAGCATTTT.

The CDR3: CASSESAFPYEQYF. The CDR3 nucleotides read TGTGCCAGCAGTGAGTCGGCGTTTCCCTACGAGCAGTACTTC. This sequence joins TRBV2 and TRBJ2-7; D unresolved. Germline assignment: CDR1 SNHLY and CDR2 FYNNEI. The CDR3 loop spans 14 amino acids. Trimming shortened V by 3 bases and J by 2 bases, and 11 bases separated the two germline ends.

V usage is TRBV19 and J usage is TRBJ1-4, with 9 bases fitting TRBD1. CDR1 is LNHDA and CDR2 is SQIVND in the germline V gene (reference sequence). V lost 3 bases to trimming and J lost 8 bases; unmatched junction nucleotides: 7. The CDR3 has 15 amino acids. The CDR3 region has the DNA TGTGCCAGTAGTATTGGGGACAGGGAGCCCGAAAAACTGTTTTTT. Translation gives CASSIGDREPEKLFF. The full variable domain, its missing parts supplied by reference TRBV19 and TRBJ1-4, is DGGITQSPKYLFRKEGQNVTLSCEQNLNHDAMYWYRQDPGQGLRLIYYSQIVNDFQKGDIAEGYSVSREKKESFPLTVTSAQKNPTAFYLCASSIGDREPEKLFFGSGTQLSVL.

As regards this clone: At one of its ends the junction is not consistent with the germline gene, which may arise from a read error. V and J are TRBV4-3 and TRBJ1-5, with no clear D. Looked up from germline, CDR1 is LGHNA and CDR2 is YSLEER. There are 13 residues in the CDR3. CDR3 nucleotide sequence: TGCGCCAGCAGCCAGGTGGTAGGGAAGCCCCGGCATTTT. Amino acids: CASSQVVGKPRHF.

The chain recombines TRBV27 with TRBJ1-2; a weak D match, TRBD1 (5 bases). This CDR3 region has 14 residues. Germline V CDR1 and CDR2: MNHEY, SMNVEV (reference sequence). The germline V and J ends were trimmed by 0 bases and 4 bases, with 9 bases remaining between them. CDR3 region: CASSLSPGTYGYTF. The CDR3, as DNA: TGTGCCAGCAGTTTATCGCCCGGGACCTATGGCTACACCTTC.

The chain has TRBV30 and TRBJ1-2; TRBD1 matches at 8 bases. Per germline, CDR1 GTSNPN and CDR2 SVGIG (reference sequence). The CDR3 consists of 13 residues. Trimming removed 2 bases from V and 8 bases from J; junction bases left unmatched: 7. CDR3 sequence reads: CAWSPDRVDGYTF. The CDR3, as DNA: TGTGCCTGGAGTCCGGACAGGGTGGACGGCTACACCTTC.

The chain's CDR3 is CASSLRARGGAAFF. CDR3 sequence (DNA): TGTGCCAGCAGCTTAAGGGCACGGGGAGGGGCAGCTTTCTTT. The chain combines TRBV7-8 with TRBJ1-1, with a weak D call TRBD1 (5 bases). V gave up 2 bases and J gave up 10 bases, with 17 bases separating them. Germline V gene data show CDR1 as SGHVS and CDR2 as FQNEAQ. This CDR3 is built from 14 residues.

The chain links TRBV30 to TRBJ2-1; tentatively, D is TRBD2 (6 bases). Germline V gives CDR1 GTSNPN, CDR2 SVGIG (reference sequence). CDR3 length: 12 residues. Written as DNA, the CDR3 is TGTGCTATAGCGGACTCCTACAATGAGCAGTTCTTC. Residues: CAIADSYNEQFF.

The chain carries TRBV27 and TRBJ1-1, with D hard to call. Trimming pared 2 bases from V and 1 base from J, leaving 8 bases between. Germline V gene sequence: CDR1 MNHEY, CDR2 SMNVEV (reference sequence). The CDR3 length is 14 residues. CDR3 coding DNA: TGTGCCAGCAGTTTAAGGCACCAGAACACTGAAGCTTTCTTT. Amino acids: CASSLRHQNTEAFF.

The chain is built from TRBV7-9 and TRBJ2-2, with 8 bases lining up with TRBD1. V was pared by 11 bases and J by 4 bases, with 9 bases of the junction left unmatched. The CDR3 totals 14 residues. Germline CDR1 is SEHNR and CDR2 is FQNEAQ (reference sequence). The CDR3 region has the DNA TGTGCCTGGCCCCGGGACAGGCCCACCGGGGAGCTGTTTTTT. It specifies CAWPRDRPTGELFF.

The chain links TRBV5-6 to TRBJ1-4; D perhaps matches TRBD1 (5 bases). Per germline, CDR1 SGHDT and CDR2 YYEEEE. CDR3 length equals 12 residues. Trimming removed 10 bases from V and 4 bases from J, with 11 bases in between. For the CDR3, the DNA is TGTGCCTCGGGGACCTATAATGAAAAACTGTTTTTT. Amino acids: CASGTYNEKLFF.

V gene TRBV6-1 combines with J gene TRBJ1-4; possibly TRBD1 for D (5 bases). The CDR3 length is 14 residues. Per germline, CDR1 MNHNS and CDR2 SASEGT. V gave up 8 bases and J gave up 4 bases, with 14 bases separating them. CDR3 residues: CASRYRGLNEKLFF. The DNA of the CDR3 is TGTGCCAGCCGGTACCGGGGCCTTAATGAAAAACTGTTTTTT.